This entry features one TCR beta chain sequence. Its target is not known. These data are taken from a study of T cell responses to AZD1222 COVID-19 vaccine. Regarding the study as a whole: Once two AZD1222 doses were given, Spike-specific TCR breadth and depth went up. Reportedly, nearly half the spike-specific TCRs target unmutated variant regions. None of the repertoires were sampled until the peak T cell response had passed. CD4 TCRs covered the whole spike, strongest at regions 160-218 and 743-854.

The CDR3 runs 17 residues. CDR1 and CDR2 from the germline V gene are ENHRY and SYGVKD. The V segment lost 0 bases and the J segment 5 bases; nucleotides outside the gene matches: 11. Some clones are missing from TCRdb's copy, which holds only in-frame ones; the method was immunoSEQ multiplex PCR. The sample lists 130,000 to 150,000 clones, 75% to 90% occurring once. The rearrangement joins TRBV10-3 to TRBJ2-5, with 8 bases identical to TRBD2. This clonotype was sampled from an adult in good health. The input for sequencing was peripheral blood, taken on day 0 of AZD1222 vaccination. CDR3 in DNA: TGTGCCATCAGTGAGTCGCCTTCCGGGGGGGGGTCTGAGACCCAGTACTTC. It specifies CAISESPSGGGSETQYF.